This T cell receptor beta chain was retrieved from a study of Graves' ophthalmopathy and Graves' hyperthyroidism (dated by TCRdb to the late 2010s). About the investigation overall: Peripheral blood was collected before any treatment was given, at the time of initial diagnosis. To explore V-J signatures that distinguish ophthalmopathy from hyperthyroidism, a discovery set of about a hundred patients was enrolled, made up of 43 with ophthalmopathy and fewer than 60 with stable hyperthyroidism. TCR beta repertoire signatures were used to distinguish Graves' ophthalmopathy from Graves' hyperthyroidism and to predict progression to ophthalmopathy. An independent validation cohort comprised roughly 20 hyperthyroidism patients and over 15 patients who later progressed from hyperthyroidism to ophthalmopathy. In total, over 130 blood samples were TCR-sequenced: around 42 ophthalmopathy, some 75 hyperthyroidism and roughly 17 hyperthyroidism-to-ophthalmopathy patients. Following sampling, methimazole starting at 30 mg daily was administered to hyperthyroidism patients, and high-dose intravenous methylprednisolone was administered to ophthalmopathy patients. T-cell repertoires of thyroid tissue and blood were compared in 5 or 6 hyperthyroidism patients.

With respect to this clonotype: Its cognate antigen has yet to be identified. Within one base of it there is no much larger clone, and no base qualities were kept.

Patients with ophthalmopathy had moderately to severely active disease, with a Clinical Activity Score of 3 or more, a NOSPECS grade of 4 or more, and a disease duration of less than 3 months. Anyone with other autoimmune diseases, uncontrolled infections, pregnancy or lactation was excluded from the study. Diagnosis was based on clinical symptoms, serum thyroxine, TRAb, thyroid ultrasound and orbital computed tomography. Using Ficoll-Paque density gradient centrifugation, PBMCs were isolated from 10 ml of fresh peripheral blood. Trizol reagent was used to extract the total RNA, and its quality was then checked on an Agilent 2100 Bioanalyzer. Beyond this particular receptor, the publication reports: In cross-validation, the 13-signature model distinguished ophthalmopathy from stable hyperthyroidism with less than 90% sensitivity and around 84% specificity, while in the test set the corresponding values were 80% and 75%. No statistical method was used to set the sample size in advance, and the investigators knew which group each participant was assigned to. Most expanded thyroid clonotypes with frequency above 0.001 were also detected in blood, suggesting blood repertoires may reflect the thyroid immune response. In validation, the model predicted ophthalmopathy progression with 55% to 71% sensitivity and roughly 78% specificity; 12 predicted patients were CT-confirmed with GO in a median of approximately 6.5 months.

V is reduced by 4 bases and J by 2 bases, leaving a spacing of 11 bases between them. Sequences DFQATT (CDR1) and SNEGSKA (CDR2) are obtained from the germline V gene (reference sequence). Its CDR3 holds 13 amino acids, cysteine through phenylalanine. Only the CDR3 part of the read is kept: 39 bases, read in frame from the first base. For repertoire sequencing, the TCR beta CDR3 regions were amplified from RNA transcripts. The first round of RT-PCR was done with HTBI primers and the Qiagen OneStep RT-PCR kit, and was followed by a second round of multiplex PCR, then size selection and purification. Libraries were sequenced on an Illumina HiSeq2000 using paired-end 100 bp reads. The paper's processing steps were these. SOAPnuke was used to process the reads, throwing out any read that had adapters, had uncalled bases, had a mean Phred below 15, or lacked an exact constant-primer or identifier match. High-quality paired reads were merged with COPE v1.2.5. Unique nucleotide sequences were defined as clonotypes and aligned to IMGT TRB V, D and J references using MiTCR v1.1. Analysis was restricted to V-J combinations with a frequency above 0.0001, which covered over 98% of repertoires. For each V-J combination, a TCR clonal expansion and chaos score was defined as the ratio of F50 clonal expansion to chaos observed in the TCRdist matrix. Welch's t-statistics and random forest were used to narrow the features down to more than 10 V-J combinations, which were then fed into a naive Bayes classifier. Thyroid-blood repertoire similarity was quantified with the Morisita-Horn index. TCRdb redid the processing of the public reads, applying fastp at Q25 and MiXCR, and retained in-frame beta chains. Duplicate CDR3 protein sequences are folded into a single record with the most common DNA and genes. These V and J calls rely on TCRdb rather than the paper's analysis. The sample data list over 650,000 distinct CDR3 sequences, and 35% to 50% of these were observed just once. Jointly, the top ten make up over 2.5% of the sample.

The material sequenced was peripheral blood. The chain joins TRBV20-1 to TRBJ2-5, with TRBD2 as a weak D call on 6 bases. The TCR sequence derives from an adult man with Graves' ophthalmopathy. The DNA reads as follows: TGCAGTGCTACTAGAGGAGGGCAAGAGACCCAGTACTTC. This is translated as CSATRGGQETQYF.